The clone carrying this T cell receptor beta chain is deemed medium-sized. Its antigen is as yet unknown. This CDR3 is 14 amino acids long. Trimming shortened V by 2 bases and J by 0 bases, and 8 bases separated the two germline ends. The germline CDR1 and CDR2 sequences are WSHSY and SAAADI. The sample comes from a study of glioma-infiltrating T cells after dendritic cell vaccination. Study at large: Autologous tumor lysate-pulsed dendritic cell vaccination was given between about 2003 and 2013. Autologous tumor lysate was loaded overnight onto monocyte-derived dendritic cells grown seven days with IL-4 and GM-CSF.

General study results and limits: Few patients contributed both blood and tumor specimens. Survival was not directly related to TCR clonality in these patients.

This table comes from immunoSEQ multiplex PCR, and its TCRdb copy is limited to in-frame clones, with some not included. The table shows tens of thousands of clones, with about 80% occurring only once. This clonotype was sampled from a human donor with glioblastoma. The material was blood, obtained before dendritic cell vaccination. The chain carries TRBV10-2 and TRBJ2-7; no clear D gene. The CDR3 nucleotides are TGCGCCAGCAGTGAGGGAGCGTCCTCCTACGAGCAGTACTTC. This sequence encodes CASSEGASSYEQYF.